Presented here are 21 T cell receptor beta chains from one specimen sequenced in a study of cytomegalovirus exposure and HLA in healthy donors. The PCR used 60 Vbeta and 13 Jbeta primers. Assay: immunoSEQ multiplex PCR; the TCRdb copy retains only in-frame clones and omits some. Found here are some 270,000 clones, roughly 91% of them singletons; the top ten hold about 1.8%. The sample was PBMCs. These receptor sequences come from a girl aged 2-10 years in good health and CMV-seronegative.

The V gene is TRBV19, the J gene TRBJ2-3; D ambiguous. Germline V gene lookup returns CDR1 LNHDA and CDR2 SQIVND (reference sequence). The V gene lost 8 bases and the J gene lost 0 bases, with 9 bases spanning the gap. The CDR3 extends over 13 amino acids. The CDR3 reads CASGSESTDTQYF. CDR3 sequence (DNA): TGTGCCAGTGGCTCAGAAAGCACAGATACGCAGTATTTT.

The CDR3 loop reads CAWRYAGNTEAFF. The CDR3 nucleotides read TGTGCCTGGAGATATGCAGGGAACACTGAAGCTTTCTTT. The chain combines TRBV30 with TRBJ1-1; no clear D gene. V lost 3 bases and J lost 1, with 9 bases in between. Germline CDR1 is GTSNPN and CDR2 is SVGIG (reference sequence). There are 13 residues in the CDR3.

The chain carries TRBV5-8 and TRBJ2-2, with TRBD2 identical over 13 bases. J was trimmed by 6 bases and V by 4 bases; bases with no gene match: 6. CDR1 SGHTS and CDR2 YDEGEE come from the germline V gene. CDR3 size: 16 residues. The CDR3 is CASSHGLAGVSGELFF. The CDR3 DNA reads TGTGCCAGCAGCCATGGACTAGCGGGAGTTTCCGGGGAGCTGTTTTTT. Full variable domain (outside the CDR3, taken from reference TRBV5-8 and TRBJ2-2): EAGVTQSPTHLIKTRGQQATLRCSPISGHTSVYWYQQALGLGLQFLLWYDEGEERNRGNFPPRFSGRQFPNYSSELNVNALELEDSALYLCASSHGLAGVSGELFFGEGSRLTVL.

CDR3 protein: CAISAMERDVAKNIQYF. The CDR3 region has the DNA TGTGCCATCAGCGCTATGGAGCGGGATGTAGCCAAAAACATTCAGTACTTC. V and J are TRBV10-3 and TRBJ2-4, with 7 bases matching TRBD2. This CDR3 contains 17 residues. Trimming removed 6 bases from V and 0 bases from J; junction bases left unmatched: 11. Germline V gene sequence: CDR1 ENHRY, CDR2 SYGVKD.

The chain employs TRBV6-5 and TRBJ2-1; D may match TRBD1 or TRBD2 (7 bases each). The CDR3 has 15 amino acids. Germline V gene data show CDR1 as MNHEY and CDR2 as SVGAGI. The ends were cut back, 10 bases at V and 4 bases at J, with 20 bases in the middle. CDR3: CATRGAGEGYNEQFF. The CDR3 DNA reads as TGTGCCACCAGGGGGGCGGGAGAGGGGTACAATGAGCAGTTCTTC.

The chain combines TRBV7-9 with TRBJ2-7, with D possibly TRBD1 on 6 matching bases. The CDR3 contains 12 residues. V shed 1 base and J shed 9 bases, with 10 bases lying between them. Germline V gene sequence: CDR1 SEHNR, CDR2 FQNEAQ (reference sequence). This CDR3 reads CASSLEDSRQYF. The CDR3 DNA reads as TGTGCCAGCAGCTTAGAGGACAGTAGGCAGTACTTC.

The J gene is TRBJ2-5, the V gene TRBV13, with a possible D match to TRBD2 (6 bases). Trimming removed 6 bases from V and 4 bases from J, with 24 bases in between. From germline, CDR1 is PRHDT and CDR2 FYEKMQ (reference sequence). This CDR3 spans 17 amino acids. CDR3 protein: CASRPPRDSEEGETQYF. The CDR3 bases are TGTGCCAGCAGGCCGCCGAGGGATAGCGAGGAGGGAGAGACCCAGTACTTC.

This chain links TRBV19 with TRBJ2-3, with 7 positions matching TRBD2. Germline CDR1 LNHDA, CDR2 SQIVND (reference sequence). J was trimmed by 2 bases and V by 10 bases; bases with no gene match: 9. CDR3 length: 14 amino acids. The CDR3 coding sequence is TGTGCCACCTCGAAAGCGGGAAACACAGATACGCAGTATTTT. Protein product: CATSKAGNTDTQYF.

The chain employs TRBV9 and TRBJ1-6; TRBD1 aligns across 7 bases. CDR3 length: 16 amino acids. V shed 1 base, J shed 0 bases, and the junction held 1 base outside the gene matches. The germline V gene encodes CDR1 SGDLS and CDR2 YYNGEE. CDR3 residues: CASSVWDSSYNSPLHF. The DNA for the CDR3 is TGTGCCAGCAGCGTATGGGACAGCTCCTATAATTCACCCCTCCACTTT.

This sequence joins TRBV27 and TRBJ2-3; D is uncertain. Germline V gene lookup returns CDR1 MNHEY and CDR2 SMNVEV (reference sequence). The V end lost 2 bases, the J end lost 1 base, and 13 bases lay between the germline ends. The CDR3 covers 16 residues. CDR3 in amino acids: CASSLVPSSCTDTQYF. The CDR3 region has the DNA TGTGCCAGCAGTTTAGTCCCTTCGTCCTGCACAGATACGCAGTATTTT.

The rearrangement uses TRBV28 and TRBJ2-5; D not resolved. With the DNA end fitting TRBJ2-7 better, the J assignment may be wrong. The CDR3 length is 15 residues. Germline CDR1 MDHEN, CDR2 SYDVKM. The CDR3 protein is CASRPTPGPDYEQYF. In DNA, the CDR3 is TGTGCCAGCAGGCCCACCCCCGGACCGGACTACGAGCAGTACTTC.

This CDR3 is CASRGGESYNEQFF. Written as DNA, the CDR3 is TGTGCCAGCAGAGGAGGGGAATCCTACAATGAGCAGTTCTTC. The chain couples TRBV6-5 to TRBJ2-1, with D possibly being TRBD2 (6 bases). CDR1 MNHEY and CDR2 SVGAGI come from the germline V gene. Trimming took off 6 bases at V and 1 base at J, with 10 bases between the two ends. This CDR3 region has 14 residues.

The sample holds a few counts of this clone. The chain joins TRBV6-5 to TRBJ2-2; 8 bases are shared with TRBD1. The CDR3 runs to 15 residues. V was clipped by 5 bases and J by 8 bases; unmatched bases: 10. The V gene's germline CDR1 is MNHEY and CDR2 SVGAGI. CDR3 DNA sequence: TGTGCCAGCAGTGGCCCGGGACAGGCGATTGGGGAGCTGTTTTTT. It encodes CASSGPGQAIGELFF.

The V call is TRBV30, the J call TRBJ2-7; D ambiguous. Trimming pared 0 bases from V and 1 base from J, leaving 4 bases between. Germline CDR1 reads GTSNPN; CDR2 reads SVGIG (reference sequence). The CDR3 has 12 amino acids. DNA of the CDR3: TGTGCCTGGAGTGTACAGTCCTACGAGCAGTACTTC. It translates to CAWSVQSYEQYF.

V and J are TRBV19 and TRBJ2-2; a possible D gene is TRBD2 (5 bases). The CDR3 contains 12 residues. The V gene's germline CDR1 is LNHDA and CDR2 SQIVND (reference sequence). The V gene lost 9 bases and the J gene lost 5 bases, with 10 bases spanning the gap. The CDR3 coding sequence is TGTGCCAGCGGGGTAAGGACCGGGGAGCTGTTTTTT. This translates into CASGVRTGELFF.

CDR3 DNA: TGTGCCTGGAGTCGCGGGGGCACCTACAATGAGCAGTTCTTC. The encoded protein is CAWSRGGTYNEQFF. The chain links TRBV30 to TRBJ2-1, with D possibly matching TRBD2 (7 bases). This CDR3 is 14 amino acids long. V was clipped by 2 bases and J by 2 bases, with 10 bases between them. Germline V gene lookup returns CDR1 GTSNPN and CDR2 SVGIG (reference sequence).

This clone was picked up one time. The chain carries TRBV18 and TRBJ1-1, with 7 bases that match TRBD1. Germline V CDR1 and CDR2: KGHSH, LQKENI. The CDR3 totals 15 residues. V was pared by 1 base and J by 7 bases, with 9 bases of the junction left unmatched. The CDR3 region is CASSPLSGQVSEAFF. CDR3 coding DNA: TGTGCCAGCTCACCACTCTCAGGACAGGTGAGTGAAGCTTTCTTT.

The J gene is TRBJ1-4, the V gene TRBV18; the match to TRBD1 covers 12 bases. The CDR3 has 14 amino acids. The germline CDR1 and CDR2 sequences are KGHSH and LQKENI. With V trimmed by 3 bases and J by 7 bases, 0 bases remained unmatched. The CDR3 coding sequence is TGTGCCAGCTCACCGGGACAGGGGGCTGAAAAACTGTTTTTT. Its translation: CASSPGQGAEKLFF.

This clone has just a few counts. The chain couples TRBV25-1 to TRBJ1-1; 8 positions agree with TRBD1. The length of the CDR3 is 13 residues. Germline V lookup: CDR1 MGHDK, CDR2 SYGVNS. V was clipped by 4 bases and J by 10 bases; unmatched bases: 8. DNA for the CDR3: TGTGCCAGCAGTGGCAATTCAGGGGGCGCAGCTTTCTTT. It is translated as CASSGNSGGAAFF.

This sequence joins TRBV18 and TRBJ2-7, with D perhaps TRBD2 (5 bases). Germline CDR1 is KGHSH and CDR2 is LQKENI. The length of the CDR3 is 12 residues. V was cut by 3 bases and J by 12 bases, with 15 bases left in between. This CDR3 reads CASSPDPSSPYF. CDR3 DNA sequence: TGTGCCAGCTCACCTGATCCTAGCTCTCCGTACTTC.

This chain joins TRBV5-6 and TRBJ2-6; TRBD2 is a possible D gene (5 bases). The CDR3 is 12 residues long. Per germline, CDR1 SGHDT and CDR2 YYEEEE. V lost 4 bases and J 9 bases, leaving 8 bases between the germline ends. CDR3 sequence reads: CASSTGSNVLTF. Here the CDR3 DNA reads TGTGCCAGCAGCACGGGGAGCAACGTCCTGACTTTC.